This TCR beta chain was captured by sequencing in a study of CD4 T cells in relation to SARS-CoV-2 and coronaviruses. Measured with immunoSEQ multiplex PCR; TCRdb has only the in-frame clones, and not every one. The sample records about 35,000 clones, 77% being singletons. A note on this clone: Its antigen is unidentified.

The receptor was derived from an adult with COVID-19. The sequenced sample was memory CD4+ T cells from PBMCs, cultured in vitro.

The CDR3 coding sequence is TGTGCCAGCTCCACGGGCTCAGGGGACACTGAAGCTTTCTTT. Translating it yields CASSTGSGDTEAFF. The chain combines TRBV18 with TRBJ1-1; maybe TRBD1 (6 bases). CDR3 length equals 14 residues. The V gene's germline CDR1 is KGHSH and CDR2 LQKENI. The ends were cut back, 6 bases at V and 3 bases at J, with 14 bases in the middle.